What follows are 3 T cell receptor beta chains derived from one specimen sequenced in a study of blood T cell repertoires in COVID-19. TCRdb's table, derived via immunoSEQ multiplex PCR, lists solely in-frame clones and lacks some. The sample has 320,000 or so clones, about 88% seen once; the top ten hold 1%. Sequencing was done on a sample of PBMCs or T cells enriched from blood (not recorded which). The receptors come from a woman in her twenties or thirties who had recovered from COVID-19.

This chain connects TRBV10-2 to TRBJ1-1, with 7 bases matching TRBD1. Germline-derived CDR1 and CDR2 are WSHSY and SAAADI. This CDR3 is 16 amino acids long. The J segment lost 1 base and the V segment lost 7 bases, leaving 12 bases of the junction unmatched. DNA for the CDR3: TGCGCCAGCACTCGGGGACACAGGGGTCCGAACACTGAAGCTTTCTTT. Translating it yields CASTRGHRGPNTEAFF.

The chain has TRBV5-4 and TRBJ1-5; D gene unclear. Trimming removed 5 bases from V and 0 bases from J, with 24 bases in between. Germline assignment: CDR1 SGHNT and CDR2 YYREEE (reference sequence). The CDR3 sequence is 19 residues long. In nucleotides, the CDR3 is TGTGCCAGCAGGGGCTGCGGGCCACTCATATTCTATAGCAATCAGCCCCAGCATTTT. The encoded protein is CASRGCGPLIFYSNQPQHF.

The gene calls are TRBV7-8 and TRBJ1-1, with D possibly matching TRBD1 (5 bases). The CDR3 sequence is 13 residues long. Between the trimmed V and J ends, which lost 3 bases and 7 bases, there was a span of 12 bases. Germline values: CDR1 SGHVS, CDR2 FQNEAQ. In nucleotides, the CDR3 is TGTGCCAGCAGCTTCAGATTTGACAGTGAAGCTTTCTTT. This sequence encodes CASSFRFDSEAFF.